The following is a T cell receptor beta chain sequence with its context. This entry comes from a study of blood T cell repertoires in COVID-19. The wider study: T cells, B-cell-depleted T cells, or PBMCs supplied cDNA or gDNA.

CDR3 length: 12 residues. Germline lookup yields CDR1 SQVTM and CDR2 ANQGSEA. Trimming left V 7 bases short and J 11 bases short, with 20 bases between. As processed by the authors: Reference gene primer amplification in the assay estimated nucleated cell counts. Produced via immunoSEQ multiplex PCR; TCRdb's table is partial and in-frame only. For V, J and clone size, that table is used; D and trimming come from the DNA. The sample has 150,000 to 250,000 clones, 87% seen once. This receptor was taken from a woman in her twenties or thirties who had recovered from COVID-19. Sequences were obtained from PBMCs or T cells enriched from blood (not recorded which). The genes are TRBV29-1 and TRBJ1-1; D is ambiguous. CDR3 bases: TGCAGCGGAGCTAGCGCGAGTGCATGGGCTTTCTTT. It is translated as CSGASASAWAFF. The complete variable domain, with remaining parts taken from reference TRBV29-1 and TRBJ1-1, reads SAVISQKPSRDICQRGTSLTIQCQVDSQVTMMFWYRQQPGQSLTLIATANQGSEATYESGFVIDKFPISRPNLTFSTLTVSNMSPEDSSIYLCSGASASAWAFFGQGTRLTVV.